What follows is one T cell receptor (beta chain) and its context. This sample was included in a study of blood T cell repertoires in COVID-19. The repertoire was sequenced with immunoSEQ multiplex PCR; TCRdb's copy has only in-frame clones and lacks some. The table includes 150,000 to 200,000 clones, 80% to 85% detected once. This clonotype originated in a woman aged 25 to 39 with acute or convalescent COVID-19. The source material was peripheral blood.

CDR3 region: CASSRNSGVYYEQYF. CDR3 DNA sequence: TGTGCCAGTAGCCGAAATAGCGGGGTTTACTACGAGCAGTACTTC. V and J are TRBV19 and TRBJ2-7, with 8 bases lining up with TRBD2. J lost 3 bases, V lost 6 bases, and 10 bases had no gene match. The CDR3 contains 15 residues. The germline gives CDR1 LNHDA, CDR2 SQIVND (reference sequence).